Following are 30 T cell receptor beta chains from one sample sequenced in a study of T cell clonotyping in hematopoietic cell transplantation. Profiling relied on immunoSEQ multiplex PCR, and the TCRdb table lists in-frame clones only, not all of them. The sample contains several thousand clones, roughly 84% of which appear only once. The time point: recipient sample about 28 days before transplant, after cytoreduction. Sample: peripheral blood mononuclear cells, taken before stem cell transplant. These receptors all stem from a woman aged 60 to 75 with acute myeloid leukemia. Some clones in this sample may be carry-over from other donors' samples.

The chain joins TRBV29-1 to TRBJ2-7; 7 bases align to TRBD1. Trimming took 6 bases from V and 7 from J; bases not matched to a gene: 6. CDR1 and CDR2 (germline): SQVTM, ANQGSEA. The CDR3 has 11 amino acids. CDR3 sequence reads: CSVGTAKEQYF. CDR3 nucleotide sequence: TGCAGCGTGGGGACAGCAAAAGAGCAGTACTTC.

V gene TRBV15 combines with J gene TRBJ1-1, with unresolved D. The CDR3 totals 15 residues. Trimming removed 0 bases from V and 0 bases from J, with 8 bases in between. Germline V gene sequence: CDR1 LNHNV, CDR2 YYDKDF (reference sequence). Written as DNA, the CDR3 is TGTGCCACCAGCAGAGATCGGGGTTTGAACACTGAAGCTTTCTTT. Translating gives CATSRDRGLNTEAFF.

This sequence joins TRBV19 and TRBJ1-2; 9 nucleotides match TRBD1. CDR1 and CDR2 from the germline V gene are LNHDA and SQIVND (reference sequence). V was pared by 7 bases and J by 7 bases, with 10 bases of the junction left unmatched. The CDR3 is 14 amino acids. The CDR3 nucleotides read TGTGCCAGTAATTCCGACAGGGGGGGCGCTGGCTACACCTTC. Its translation is CASNSDRGGAGYTF.

This chain links TRBV11-3 with TRBJ2-1; a weak D match, TRBD2 (5 bases). Germline CDR1 is SGHNT and CDR2 is YENEEA. The CDR3 totals 15 residues. V lost 5 bases and J lost 5, with 16 bases in between. The CDR3 sequence is CASSRLGSDHNEQFF. As DNA, the CDR3 is TGTGCCAGCAGCCGCCTCGGTAGCGACCACAATGAGCAGTTCTTC.

J is TRBJ2-7 and V is TRBV19; D uncertain. The V end was cut by 0 bases, the J end by 2 bases, with 8 bases between. This CDR3 is built from 14 residues. Germline CDR1 reads LNHDA; CDR2 reads SQIVND (reference sequence). CDR3 protein: CASSIEIGPYEQYF. The CDR3, as DNA: TGTGCCAGTAGTATAGAGATCGGGCCCTACGAGCAGTACTTC.

The V call is TRBV29-1, the J call TRBJ1-2; TRBD1 matches at 12 bases. The germline gives CDR1 SQVTM, CDR2 ANQGSEA. With V trimmed by 3 bases and J by 7 bases, 3 bases remained unmatched. CDR3 length: 13 amino acids. DNA of the CDR3: TGCAGCGTTGAGGGACAGGGGGCGTCTGGCTACACCTTC. Protein product: CSVEGQGASGYTF.

This chain connects TRBV30 to TRBJ1-4; the D gene is possibly TRBD1 (5 bases). Trimming took 4 bases from V and 5 from J, leaving 14 bases between them. Germline CDR1 is GTSNPN and CDR2 is SVGIG (reference sequence). There are 14 residues in the CDR3. In nucleotides, the CDR3 is TGTGCCTGGACCTCCGGGGCATCGAATGAAAAACTGTTTTTT. It codes for CAWTSGASNEKLFF.

The chain uses TRBV28 and TRBJ2-3, with D unresolved. Per the germline V gene, CDR1 is MDHEN and CDR2 is SYDVKM. Trimming took 4 bases from V and 3 from J, leaving 8 bases between them. This CDR3 spans 13 amino acids. CDR3 sequence reads: CASSSIETDTQYF. CDR3 bases: TGTGCCAGCAGTTCCATTGAGACAGATACGCAGTATTTT. Using reference TRBV28 and TRBJ2-3 for the parts outside the CDR3, the full variable domain is DVKVTQSSRYLVKRTGEKVFLECVQDMDHENMFWYRQDPGLGLRLIYFSYDVKMKEKGDIPEGYSVSREKKERFSLILESASTNQTSMYLCASSSIETDTQYFGPGTRLTVL.

This clone was detected once. The chain joins TRBV30 to TRBJ2-1; D assignment may be TRBD1 or TRBD2 (5 bases each). CDR3 length: 15 amino acids. Germline CDR1 and CDR2: GTSNPN and SVGIG (reference sequence). The V gene lost 5 bases and the J gene lost 8 bases, with 22 bases spanning the gap. The CDR3 spells CAWAPRDQWSDEQFF. CDR3 bases: TGTGCCTGGGCCCCCCGGGACCAGTGGAGCGATGAGCAGTTCTTC.

For the CDR3, the DNA is TGTGCCAGCAGCTTACAAGCGGGACCCCAGCATTTT. It codes for CASSLQAGPQHF. The chain links TRBV7-9 to TRBJ1-5; unclear D gene. The CDR3 length is 12 residues. V lost 2 bases to trimming and J lost 10 bases, with 9 bases between them. Per germline, CDR1 SEHNR and CDR2 FQNEAQ (reference sequence).

Comments on this clone: A read error may produce the germline difference seen at one junction end. V usage is TRBV7-7 and J usage is TRBJ1-5; D uncertain. CDR1 and CDR2 from the germline V gene are SSHAT and FNYEAQ (reference sequence). This CDR3 contains 16 residues. CDR3: CASSPGPPDSNQPQHF. CDR3 coding DNA: TGTGCTAGCAGCCCCGGTCCGCCCGATAGCAATCAGCCCCAGCATTTT.

This rearrangement joins TRBV19 to TRBJ2-2; possible D gene TRBD2, 6 bases. Trimming took off 7 bases at V and 0 bases at J, with 21 bases between the two ends. Germline V gene data show CDR1 as LNHDA and CDR2 as SQIVND (reference sequence). CDR3 length: 18 residues. CDR3 region: CASNPVGWREANTGELFF. In DNA, the CDR3 is TGTGCCAGTAACCCCGTGGGCTGGCGGGAAGCGAACACCGGGGAGCTGTTTTTT.

CDR3 loop: CASSLRAGTGKLNTEAFF. For the CDR3, the DNA is TGTGCCAGCAGCTTAAGAGCCGGGACAGGGAAATTGAACACTGAAGCTTTCTTT. This chain connects TRBV7-2 to TRBJ1-1, with 9 bases that match TRBD1. The ends lost 2 bases at V and 0 bases at J; junction bases unmatched: 10. The germline CDR1 and CDR2 sequences are SGHTA and FQGNSA. The CDR3 spans 18 residues.

The CDR3 protein is CASSSGTDLQPQHF. The CDR3 bases are TGTGCCAGCAGTTCAGGGACAGACCTTCAGCCCCAGCATTTT. The rearrangement joins TRBV27 to TRBJ1-5; 7 bases map to TRBD1. With V trimmed by 4 bases and J by 6 bases, 6 bases remained unmatched. CDR3 size: 14 residues. Germline values: CDR1 MNHEY, CDR2 SMNVEV (reference sequence).

The V call is TRBV19, the J call TRBJ1-1; D gene unclear. Germline CDR1 and CDR2: LNHDA and SQIVND (reference sequence). V lost 1 base and J lost 2, with 8 bases in between. The CDR3 contains 14 residues. CDR3 sequence (DNA): TGTGCCAGTAGTATAGGATTTAGAAACACTGAAGCTTTCTTT. As protein: CASSIGFRNTEAFF.

This clone has more than one count but fewer than ten. The rearrangement uses TRBV29-1 and TRBJ2-7; unclear D gene. Germline loops: CDR1 SQVTM, CDR2 ANQGSEA. The CDR3 spans 12 residues. V lost 4 bases and J lost 2, with 9 bases in between. CDR3 sequence (DNA): TGCAGCGTTGTTGGATGGGCCTACGAGCAGTACTTC. Translated: CSVVGWAYEQYF.

This sequence joins TRBV4-1 and TRBJ2-5, with 11 bases identical to TRBD2. Looked up from germline, CDR1 is MGHRA and CDR2 is YSYEKL. CDR3 length equals 15 residues. Trimming at V came to 2 bases and at J to 4 bases, leaving 3 bases not matched to a gene. The DNA for the CDR3 is TGCGCCAGCAGCCAATTAGGACTAGCGGGAGAGACCCAGTACTTC. Residues: CASSQLGLAGETQYF.

This chain uses TRBV7-9 with TRBJ1-5; no clear D gene. CDR1 is SEHNR, CDR2 FQNEAQ, per germline (reference sequence). V lost 4 bases and J lost 5, with 12 bases in between. This CDR3 region has 14 residues. The CDR3 DNA reads TGTGCCAGCAGCTCTATGGACGGTCATCAGCCCCAGCATTTT. This translates into CASSSMDGHQPQHF.

V is TRBV30 and J is TRBJ1-2; possible D gene TRBD1, 6 bases. The CDR3 is made up of 13 amino acids. The V and J ends lost 3 bases and 7 bases respectively, with 15 bases between them. From germline, CDR1 is GTSNPN and CDR2 SVGIG (reference sequence). The CDR3 nucleotides are TGTGCCTGGAGCAGGGGCTTAACTCGTGGCTACACCTTC. Translation gives CAWSRGLTRGYTF.

The chain employs TRBV6-6 and TRBJ2-1, with TRBD2 matching 12 bases. Germline V lookup: CDR1 MNHNY, CDR2 SVGAGI (reference sequence). This CDR3 is 15 amino acids long. V shed 5 bases, J shed 2 bases, and the junction held 1 base outside the gene matches. The CDR3 loop is CASSRTSGTYNEQFF. The DNA for the CDR3 is TGTGCCAGCAGTAGGACTAGCGGGACCTACAATGAGCAGTTCTTC.

The chain recombines TRBV2 with TRBJ2-7, with TRBD2 matching 12 bases. CDR1 is SNHLY, CDR2 FYNNEI, per germline. The junction had 11 bases not matched to a gene; V was cut back by 6 bases and J by 2 bases. There are 17 residues in the CDR3. For the CDR3, the DNA is TGTGCCAGCAGAGGTCCCGGGACTAGCGGGTTCACCTACGAGCAGTACGTC. It yields the protein CASRGPGTSGFTYEQYV.

The gene calls are TRBV10-3 and TRBJ2-7, with 9 bases aligning to TRBD1. Germline trimming cut 0 bases from V and 3 bases from J; bases unmatched to any gene: 3. This CDR3 contains 15 residues. Germline assignment: CDR1 ENHRY and CDR2 SYGVKD. The CDR3 bases are TGTGCCATCAGTGAGTCTGGGACAGGGTTCTACGAGCAGTACTTC. As protein: CAISESGTGFYEQYF.

The genes are TRBV16 and TRBJ2-3; D unresolved. Germline V lookup: CDR1 KGHSY, CDR2 FQNENV. This CDR3 comprises 14 residues. Between the trimmed V and J ends, which lost 3 bases and 1 base, there was a span of 8 bases. The chain's CDR3 is CASSQWDRTDTQYF. CDR3 bases: TGTGCCAGCAGCCAGTGGGATCGCACAGATACGCAGTATTTT.

The chain is built from TRBV11-3 and TRBJ1-1; D gene unclear. Between the trimmed V and J ends, which lost 5 bases and 6 bases, there was a span of 13 bases. Germline-derived CDR1 and CDR2 are SGHNT and YENEEA. There are 13 residues in the CDR3. CDR3 sequence (DNA): TGTGCCAGCAGCCTCCTGGGAACACCTGAAGCTTTCTTT. Translating gives CASSLLGTPEAFF.

The V call is TRBV29-1, the J call TRBJ2-3; 10 positions agree with TRBD1. This CDR3 comprises 16 residues. The germline V gene encodes CDR1 SQVTM and CDR2 ANQGSEA. With V trimmed by 1 base and J by 4 bases, 8 bases remained unmatched. In nucleotides, the CDR3 is TGCAGCGTTGAAGGGGCGGACAGGGGGTATGCAGATACGCAGTATTTT. Translated, it gives CSVEGADRGYADTQYF.

V is TRBV5-1 and J is TRBJ2-5; D is ambiguous. V was cut by 1 base and J by 4 bases, with 11 bases left in between. Germline V lookup: CDR1 SGHRS, CDR2 YFSETQ. The CDR3 is made up of 14 amino acids. The CDR3 coding sequence is TGCGCCAGCAGCTTGATTCCCCTTGGAGAGACCCAGTACTTC. Translating gives CASSLIPLGETQYF. Full variable domain (outside the CDR3, taken from reference TRBV5-1 and TRBJ2-5): KAGVTQTPRYLIKTRGQQVTLSCSPISGHRSVSWYQQTPGQGLQFLFEYFSETQRNKGNFPGRFSGRQFSNSRSEMNVSTLELGDSALYLCASSLIPLGETQYFGPGTRLLVL.

The rearrangement joins TRBV6-5 to TRBJ1-4; 10 nucleotides agree with TRBD1. CDR3 length: 15 amino acids. Per germline, CDR1 MNHEY and CDR2 SVGAGI. V lost 5 bases, J lost 5 bases, and 5 bases stayed unmatched. Here the CDR3 reads CASSNSDRGNEKLFF. The CDR3 nucleotides read TGTGCCAGCAGTAATTCGGACAGGGGGAATGAAAAACTGTTTTTT.

The genes are TRBV7-3 and TRBJ2-7; D is perhaps TRBD2 (6 bases). This CDR3 contains 17 residues. Germline-derived CDR1 and CDR2 are SGHTA and FQGTGA. Deletions cut 1 base from V and 2 bases from J, with 18 bases between. CDR3 sequence (DNA): TGTGCCAGCAGCTTAAGAGGGGTAGCGGTGAGACCCTACGAGCAGTACTTC. As protein: CASSLRGVAVRPYEQYF. The full variable domain, rest sourced from reference TRBV7-3 and TRBJ2-7, is GAGVSQTPSNKVTEKGKYVELRCDPISGHTALYWYRQSLGQGPEFLIYFQGTGAADDSGLPNDRFFAVRPEGSVSTLKIQRTERGDSAVYLCASSLRGVAVRPYEQYFGPGTRLTVT.

This rearrangement joins TRBV6-1 to TRBJ1-5; D gene uncertain. Germline assignment: CDR1 MNHNS and CDR2 SASEGT. The length of the CDR3 is 20 residues. V lost 0 bases to trimming and J lost 3 bases, with 24 bases between them. The CDR3 region is CASSEAAYLIGLGINQPQHF. CDR3 nucleotides: TGTGCCAGCAGTGAAGCGGCTTACCTTATAGGCCTCGGAATCAATCAGCCCCAGCATTTT.

The chain combines TRBV18 with TRBJ1-1, with D tentatively TRBD1 (5 bases). This CDR3 is 15 amino acids long. Trimming stripped 2 bases from V and 0 bases from J, with 10 bases between. CDR1 KGHSH and CDR2 LQKENI come from the germline V gene. The CDR3 sequence: CASSPSGEMNTEAFF. CDR3 DNA: TGTGCCAGCTCACCATCGGGGGAGATGAACACTGAAGCTTTCTTT.